Listed here is a single T cell receptor (beta chain). This receptor's antigen is unknown. Base-call qualities are not available, and no considerably larger clone is one nucleotide away. This specimen belongs to a study of blood T cells in healthy people across ages (dated by TCRdb to between 2014 and 2016). Study-wide context: In model experiments, roughly one uniquely barcoded TCR beta cDNA molecule per two T cells was captured by template switching. The study measured age-related changes in TCR beta repertoire diversity using deep sequencing normalized with unique cDNA molecular identifiers. Four age groups were formed from the donors: young (average approximately 15 years), middle-aged (more than 35), aged (more than 55) and long-lived (about 80). To avoid experimental bias, donors of different ages were distributed randomly across sequencing lanes. For two donors (one aged 18 to 29 and one aged 80 or older), the study analyzed two additional independent replicas of 1 million unique cDNA reads from the same blood draw.

CDR1 is given as SGHVS and CDR2 as FQNEAQ, both from the germline V gene. Inclusive of the bounding cysteine and phenylalanine, the CDR3 is 18 residues long. The DNA shown is the 54-base CDR3, in frame from base 1. V loses 1 base of germline sequence and J loses 0 bases, and the interval between the two ends is 19 bases. Beyond this particular receptor, the publication reports: Compared with the aged group, the long-lived group had more naive CD4+ T cells, fewer expanded clones and increased TCR diversity, a pattern suggesting age selection. Bulk unsorted PBMC profiling prevented conclusive comparison of naive and antigen-experienced compartments. Estimates of total diversity based on one million sequenced T cells were regarded as lower bounds and as underestimates. The CMV infection status of donors was not known, potentially confounding age-related changes in expanded clonotypes. Observed TCR beta diversity per million T cells fell roughly linearly with age, and a significant reduction was already apparent by age around 36. A strong correlation was found between observed TCR beta diversity and the percentage of naive T cells measured by flow cytometry.

Systemically healthy Caucasian individuals from Russia, 39 in total and aged about 6 to 100 years, were included as donors. Each donor gave 9.5 to 10 milliliters of peripheral blood, drawn into EDTA-treated Vacutainer tubes. Ficoll-Paque density-gradient centrifugation was used to isolate PBMCs, with at least 6 million obtained per sample. Total RNA, at least 6 micrograms per sample, was extracted from PBMCs with Trizol reagent. Naive CD45RAhigh/CD27high T cell percentages were measured by flow cytometry on a PBMC aliquot from every donor. The library was generated by 5' RACE. Sequencer: Illumina HiSeq 2500. The second PCR ran for roughly 7 to 12 cycles and used a J-beta primer mix along with a sample-barcoded 5' primer. A template-switch 5' adaptor carrying 12 random nucleotides introduced a unique molecular identifier onto each TCR beta cDNA molecule. At least 2.5 million CDR3-containing paired-end reads were obtained from each sample. First-strand cDNA synthesis was performed from all RNA using the Mint cDNA synthesis kit, with priming by a TRBC-specific oligonucleotide. Following uracil-DNA glycosylase treatment, all cDNA underwent a first 18-cycle PCR with the universal primers M1SS and BC2_uni_R. The paper's processing steps were these. Each sample was normalized by randomly selecting 1 million high-quality reads, each carrying a distinct molecular identifier. Reads sharing molecular identifiers were discarded rather than binned into consensus sequences. MiTCR, set to a Q25 quality threshold and the strictest error-elimination algorithm, was used for CDR3 identification, clonotype clustering and error correction. A nonparametric unseen species model using Euler transformation provided a lower-bound estimate of total TCR beta diversity. The raw public reads went through TCRdb reprocessing: fastp at Q25, MiXCR clone calling, in-frame beta chains kept. Every distinct CDR3 protein forms one entry, paired with its most common genes and DNA. The V and J calls here are based on TCRdb, not the publication. For this sample the table gives roughly 700,000 distinct CDR3 sequences, of which about 52% were detected only once. The ten most abundant clones make up around 32% of the sample.

The sequence came from a woman aged 60 to 75 in good health. The chain uses TRBV7-8 and TRBJ2-7; TRBD2 might be the D gene, on 5 matching bases. Sequenced material: blood. The DNA sequence is TGTGCCAGCAGCTTAGGAGTTCTGGACTCATACCACTCCTACGAGCAGTACTTC. The encoded protein is CASSLGVLDSYHSYEQYF.